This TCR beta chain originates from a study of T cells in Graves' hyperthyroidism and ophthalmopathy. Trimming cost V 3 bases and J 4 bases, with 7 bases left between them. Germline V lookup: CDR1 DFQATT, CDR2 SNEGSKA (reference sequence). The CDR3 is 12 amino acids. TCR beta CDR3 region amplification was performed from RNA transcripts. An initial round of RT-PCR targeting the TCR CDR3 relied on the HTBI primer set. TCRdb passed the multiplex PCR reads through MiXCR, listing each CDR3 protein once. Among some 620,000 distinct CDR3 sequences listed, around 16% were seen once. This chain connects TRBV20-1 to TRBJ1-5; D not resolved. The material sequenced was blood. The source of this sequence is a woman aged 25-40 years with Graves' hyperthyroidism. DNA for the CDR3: TGCAGTGCTAGGAGGGTTAATCAGCCCCAGCATTTT. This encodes CSARRVNQPQHF.